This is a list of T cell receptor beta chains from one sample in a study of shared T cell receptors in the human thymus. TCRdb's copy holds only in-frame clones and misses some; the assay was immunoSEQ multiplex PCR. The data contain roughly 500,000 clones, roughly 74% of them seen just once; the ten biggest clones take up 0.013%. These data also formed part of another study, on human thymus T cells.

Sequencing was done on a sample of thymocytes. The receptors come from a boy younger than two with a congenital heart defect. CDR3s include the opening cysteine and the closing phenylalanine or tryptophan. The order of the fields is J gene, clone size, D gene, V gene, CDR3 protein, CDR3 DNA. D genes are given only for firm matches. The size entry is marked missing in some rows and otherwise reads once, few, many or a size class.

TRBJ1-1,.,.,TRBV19,CASRHPRQQNTEAFF,TGTGCCAGTAGACACCCAAGACAGCAGAACACTGAAGCTTTCTTT
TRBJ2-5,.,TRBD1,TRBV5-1,CASSARDRGVQETQYF,TGCGCCAGCAGCGCCCGGGACAGGGGAGTCCAAGAGACCCAGTACTTC
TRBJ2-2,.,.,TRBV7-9,CASSPRTIHTGELFF,TGTGCCAGCAGCCCCAGGACTATCCACACCGGGGAGCTGTTTTTT
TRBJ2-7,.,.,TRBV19,CASSIVGRRDHYEQYF,TGTGCCAGTAGTATAGTCGGTCGGCGGGACCACTACGAGCAGTACTTC
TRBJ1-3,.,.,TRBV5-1,CASSPAGGLSGNTIYF,TGCGCCAGCAGCCCGGCCGGAGGCCTCTCTGGAAACACCATATATTTT
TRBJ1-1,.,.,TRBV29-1,CSVEDFREVGAFF,TGCAGCGTTGAAGATTTCAGGGAGGTGGGCGCTTTCTTT
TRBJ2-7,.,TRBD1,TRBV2,CASTRQGPYEQYF,TGTGCCAGCACCAGACAGGGCCCCTACGAGCAGTACTTC
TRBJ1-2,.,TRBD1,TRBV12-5,CAINGTEKSRANYGYTF,TGTGCAATAAACGGGACAGAGAAGTCTAGGGCTAACTATGGCTACACCTTC
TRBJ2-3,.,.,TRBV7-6,CASSLTDSTGDTQYF,TGTGCCAGCAGCCTTACTGATTCGACAGGAGATACGCAGTATTTT
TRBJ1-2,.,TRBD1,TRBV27,CASRDRGVSGYTF,TGTGCCAGCCGGGACAGGGGGGTTAGTGGCTACACCTTC
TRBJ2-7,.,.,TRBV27,CASSFVGGHEQYF,TGTGCCAGCAGTTTCGTGGGAGGCCACGAGCAGTACTTC
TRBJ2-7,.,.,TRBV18,CASRGSEQYF,TGTGCCAGCCGGGGATCCGAGCAGTACTTC
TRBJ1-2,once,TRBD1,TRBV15,CATSPRDRVRGYTF,TGTGCCACCAGCCCCCGGGACAGGGTTCGGGGCTACACCTTC
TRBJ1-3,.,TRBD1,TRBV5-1,CASSGQGASSGNTIYF,TGCGCCAGCAGCGGTCAGGGGGCCAGTTCTGGAAACACCATATATTTT
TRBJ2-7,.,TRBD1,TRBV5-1,CASSLVGTGSTYEQYF,TGCGCCAGCAGCTTGGTGGGGACAGGCTCTACCTACGAGCAGTACTTC
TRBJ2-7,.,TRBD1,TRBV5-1,CASSPGQGDYEQYF,TGCGCCAGCAGCCCGGGACAGGGGGACTACGAGCAGTACTTC
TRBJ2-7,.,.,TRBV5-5,CASSPGRGSYEQYF,TGTGCCAGCAGCCCGGGACGGGGGTCCTACGAGCAGTACTTC
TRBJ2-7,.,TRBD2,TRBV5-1,CASSLRLAGEHEQYF,TGCGCCAGCAGCTTACGACTAGCGGGAGAGCACGAGCAGTACTTC
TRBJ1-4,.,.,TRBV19,CASSITWDTSNEKLFF,TGTGCCAGTAGTATCACTTGGGACACTTCTAATGAAAAACTGTTTTTT
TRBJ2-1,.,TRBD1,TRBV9,CASSVAVRGLNGEQFF,TGTGCCAGCAGCGTAGCTGTAAGGGGGCTTAACGGGGAGCAGTTCTTC
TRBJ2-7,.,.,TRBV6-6,CASSYGRGYEQYF,TGTGCCAGCAGTTATGGGCGGGGATACGAGCAGTACTTC
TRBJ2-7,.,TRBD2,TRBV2,CAGGGGPEEQYF,TGTGCAGGTGGGGGAGGGCCGGAAGAGCAGTACTTC
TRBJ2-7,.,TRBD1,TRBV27,CASSFGDRVDYEQYF,TGTGCCAGCAGTTTTGGGGACAGGGTTGACTACGAGCAGTACTTC
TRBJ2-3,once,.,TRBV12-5,CASGLAGTDTQYF,TGTGCTAGTGGTTTGGCAGGCACAGATACGCAGTATTTT
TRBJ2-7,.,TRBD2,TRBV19,CASSPRGIAGSHEQYF,TGTGCCAGTAGTCCTCGGGGAATAGCGGGAAGTCACGAGCAGTACTTC
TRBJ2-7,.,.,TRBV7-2,CASSPRPLGGASYEQYF,TGTGCCAGCAGCCCCCGTCCCCTTGGCGGGGCAAGCTACGAGCAGTACTTC
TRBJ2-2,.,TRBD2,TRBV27,CASSLGLAGVPAKGGELFF,TGTGCCAGCAGTTTAGGACTAGCGGGAGTCCCGGCGAAGGGCGGGGAGCTGTTTTTT
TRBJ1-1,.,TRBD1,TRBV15,CATSRDSGQGVWVMNTEAFF,TGTGCCACCAGCAGAGATTCCGGACAGGGAGTGTGGGTCATGAACACTGAAGCTTTCTTT